This TCR beta chain was profiled in a study of cytomegalovirus exposure and HLA in healthy donors. As for the study in general: About four fifths of roughly 400 genotyped donors fell in the Caucasian-associated ancestry cluster. The study's findings and limits: Altogether, about 160 TCR beta chains were recorded as cytomegalovirus-associated. Reportedly, HLA-A and HLA-B alleles of most subjects were accurately predicted from TCR beta. The study had only CMV serostatus as immune exposure information.

PCR used 60 Vbeta primers and 13 Jbeta primers. Profiled with immunoSEQ multiplex PCR; TCRdb holds only in-frame clones, not every one. The sample shows some 150,000 clones, roughly three quarters of them seen only once. About this clone itself: Its antigen is not known.

V lost 2 bases and J lost 0, with 15 bases in between. CDR1 and CDR2 (germline): SGHRS, YFSETQ. This CDR3 region has 16 residues. The clonotype originates from a male donor in good health and CMV-seronegative. This chain uses TRBV5-1 with TRBJ2-7, with D maybe TRBD1 (6 bases). The specimen was PBMCs. The CDR3 DNA reads as TGCGCCAGCAGCTTACCACAGGGCACGAGCTCCTACGAGCAGTACTTC. It is translated as CASSLPQGTSSYEQYF. Together with reference TRBV5-1 and TRBJ2-7, the CDR3 gives the full variable domain: KAGVTQTPRYLIKTRGQQVTLSCSPISGHRSVSWYQQTPGQGLQFLFEYFSETQRNKGNFPGRFSGRQFSNSRSEMNVSTLELGDSALYLCASSLPQGTSSYEQYFGPGTRLTVT.